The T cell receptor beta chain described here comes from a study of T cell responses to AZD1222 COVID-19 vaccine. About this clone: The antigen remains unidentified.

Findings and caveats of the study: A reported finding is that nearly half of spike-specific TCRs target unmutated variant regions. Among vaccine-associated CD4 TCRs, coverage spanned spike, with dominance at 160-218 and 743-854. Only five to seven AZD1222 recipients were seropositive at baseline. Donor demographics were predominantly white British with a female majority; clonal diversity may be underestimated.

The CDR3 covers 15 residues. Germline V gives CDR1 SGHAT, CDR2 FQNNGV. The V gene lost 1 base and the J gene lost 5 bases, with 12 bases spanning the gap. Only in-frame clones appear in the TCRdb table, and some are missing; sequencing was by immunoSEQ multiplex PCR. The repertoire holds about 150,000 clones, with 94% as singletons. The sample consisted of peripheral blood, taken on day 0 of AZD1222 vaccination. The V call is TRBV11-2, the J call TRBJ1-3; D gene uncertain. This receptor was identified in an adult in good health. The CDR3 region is CASSLGTISRNTIYF. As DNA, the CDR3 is TGTGCCAGCAGCTTAGGTACTATCTCAAGAAACACCATATATTTT.